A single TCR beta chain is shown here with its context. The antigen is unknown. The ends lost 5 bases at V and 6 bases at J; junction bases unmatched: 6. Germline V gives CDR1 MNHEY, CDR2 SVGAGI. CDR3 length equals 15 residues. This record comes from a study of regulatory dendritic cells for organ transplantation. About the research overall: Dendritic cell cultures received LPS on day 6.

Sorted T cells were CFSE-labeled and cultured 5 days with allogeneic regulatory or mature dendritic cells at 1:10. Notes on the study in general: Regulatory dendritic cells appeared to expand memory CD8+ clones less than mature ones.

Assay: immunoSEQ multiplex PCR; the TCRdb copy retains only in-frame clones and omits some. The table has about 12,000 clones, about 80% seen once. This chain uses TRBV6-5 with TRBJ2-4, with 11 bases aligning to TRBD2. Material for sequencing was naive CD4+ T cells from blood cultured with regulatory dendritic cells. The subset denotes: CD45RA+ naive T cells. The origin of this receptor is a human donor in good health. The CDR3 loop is CASSGLAGGGNIQYF. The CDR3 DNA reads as TGTGCCAGCAGTGGGCTAGCGGGGGGCGGAAACATTCAGTACTTC.